The 18 T cell receptor beta chains presented below share a single source sample, sequenced in a study of T cell changes during pregnancy in multiple sclerosis. Sequencing used immunoSEQ multiplex PCR; TCRdb keeps in-frame clones, though not all of them. Found here are tens of thousands of clones, roughly 92% of them singletons; the top ten hold about 0.4%. The source material was CD4+ T cells from peripheral blood mononuclear cells, sampled in the third trimester of pregnancy. The receptor set was obtained from a female donor in good health, enrolled as a control in a pregnancy study.

This clone was counted between two and nine times. This sequence joins TRBV15 and TRBJ1-5, with unresolved D. The ends were cut back, 0 bases at V and 5 bases at J, with 11 bases in the middle. The CDR3 covers 15 residues. Per germline, CDR1 LNHNV and CDR2 YYDKDF (reference sequence). The CDR3 loop reads CATSRDDQDYQPQHF. Written as DNA, the CDR3 is TGTGCCACCAGCAGAGATGACCAGGATTATCAGCCCCAGCATTTT.

The chain employs TRBV6-5 and TRBJ1-4; 10 nucleotides line up with TRBD1. CDR1 is MNHEY and CDR2 is SVGAGI in the germline V gene. This CDR3 contains 14 residues. V was clipped by 11 bases and J by 5 bases; unmatched bases: 8. The CDR3, as DNA: TGTGCCGTTAGACCGGGACAGGGGAATGAAAAACTGTTTTTT. Protein sequence: CAVRPGQGNEKLFF.

The chain uses TRBV18 and TRBJ1-2, with D perhaps matching TRBD1 (6 bases). CDR3 size: 15 residues. CDR1 is KGHSH and CDR2 is LQKENI in the germline V gene. The V gene lost 2 bases and the J gene lost 3 bases, with 13 bases spanning the gap. The CDR3 spells CASSPTQDSYYGYTF. The CDR3 DNA reads as TGTGCCAGCTCACCAACCCAGGACAGCTACTATGGCTACACCTTC.

This chain links TRBV28 with TRBJ1-2; D is uncertain. This CDR3 region has 15 residues. Deletions cut 6 bases from V and 4 bases from J, with 18 bases between. The V gene's germline CDR1 is MDHEN and CDR2 SYDVKM. The chain's CDR3 is CASSQSPGGLYGYTF. In nucleotides, the CDR3 is TGTGCCAGCAGCCAATCCCCGGGCGGGCTCTATGGCTACACCTTC.

The V and J genes are TRBV9 and TRBJ1-5; 7 positions agree with TRBD1. J lost 4 bases, V lost 0 bases, and 1 base had no gene match. Germline V gives CDR1 SGDLS, CDR2 YYNGEE. The length of the CDR3 is 14 residues. In DNA, the CDR3 is TGTGCCAGCAGCGTAGGGACAGGAAATCAGCCCCAGCATTTT. This codes for CASSVGTGNQPQHF.

V usage is TRBV6-5 and J usage is TRBJ2-1, with 7 positions matching TRBD1. CDR3 length: 13 residues. The ends lost 2 bases at V and 10 bases at J; junction bases unmatched: 5. From germline, CDR1 is MNHEY and CDR2 SVGAGI. The CDR3 DNA reads TGTGCCAGCAGTTACGTGACAGGGAACGAGCAGTTCTTC. As protein: CASSYVTGNEQFF.

The CDR3 is CACKGEGSEGNQPQHF. Written as DNA, the CDR3 is TGTGCCTGTAAGGGGGAGGGAAGTGAGGGCAATCAGCCCCAGCATTTT. V usage is TRBV30 and J usage is TRBJ1-5; maybe TRBD1 (6 bases). The CDR3 runs to 16 residues. V lost 6 bases, J lost 2 bases, and 20 bases lay in between. CDR1 and CDR2 (germline): GTSNPN, SVGIG (reference sequence).

The CDR3 sequence: CASSLSPVIVGDMGYTF. DNA of the CDR3: TGCGCCAGCAGTTTGTCTCCCGTCATCGTCGGGGACATGGGCTACACCTTC. The chain links TRBV5-1 to TRBJ1-2, with D tentatively TRBD1 (6 bases). V was shortened by 5 bases and J by 8 bases, with 28 bases between the two germline ends. In germline, CDR1 is SGHRS, CDR2 YFSETQ. The CDR3 is made up of 17 amino acids.

This chain joins TRBV10-3 and TRBJ1-1; D call uncertain. Germline V gene data show CDR1 as ENHRY and CDR2 as SYGVKD. Trimming took 10 bases from V and 5 from J, leaving 8 bases between them. The CDR3 is made up of 10 amino acids. The CDR3 reads CATRWTEAFF. The CDR3 coding sequence is TGTGCCACCCGGTGGACTGAAGCTTTCTTT.

V usage is TRBV14 and J usage is TRBJ2-6, with TRBD1 as a possible D gene (5 bases). Trimming pared 0 bases from V and 0 bases from J, leaving 9 bases between. This CDR3 spans 17 amino acids. Germline V gives CDR1 SGHDN, CDR2 FVKESK. The CDR3 nucleotides are TGTGCCAGCAGCCAAGATTACAGGAGCTCTGGGGCCAACGTCCTGACTTTC. Protein sequence: CASSQDYRSSGANVLTF.

The V gene is TRBV11-2, the J gene TRBJ1-1; D may be TRBD1 (5 bases). Germline V CDR1 and CDR2: SGHAT, FQNNGV. V dropped 6 bases and J dropped 0 bases, with 11 bases sitting between them. The CDR3 contains 14 residues. CDR3 bases: TGTGCCAGCAGTCAGGGTTGGTTGAACACTGAAGCTTTCTTT. Residues: CASSQGWLNTEAFF.

A word on this clone: Its ends do not fully match the called genes, so a read error is possible. The sample carries other DNA sequences with the same CDR3. The chain links TRBV7-2 to TRBJ1-2, with D maybe TRBD1 (5 bases). CDR1 is SGHTA, CDR2 FQGNSA, per germline. This CDR3 region has 15 residues. The CDR3: CASSRLQGGSNGYTF. The CDR3, as DNA: TGCGCCAGCAGCCGTCTCCAGGGAGGTTCGAATGGCTACACCTTC.

This chain links TRBV7-9 with TRBJ1-2; D is possibly TRBD1 (5 bases). Germline V gene sequence: CDR1 SEHNR, CDR2 FQNEAQ (reference sequence). V was pared by 7 bases and J by 5 bases, with 14 bases between. The CDR3 covers 13 residues. CDR3 nucleotides: TGTGCCAGCACCCCTGCAGGGCGGTATGGCTACACCTTC. Residues: CASTPAGRYGYTF. Drawing the rest from reference TRBV7-9 and TRBJ1-2, the complete variable domain is DTGVSQNPRHKITKRGQNVTFRCDPISEHNRLYWYRQTLGQGPEFLTYFQNEAQLEKSRLLSDRFSAERPKGSFSTLEIQRTEQGDSAMYLCASTPAGRYGYTFGSGTRLTVV.

V is TRBV7-6 and J is TRBJ1-2; D is unclear. The V and J ends lost 5 bases and 4 bases respectively, with 11 bases between them. The germline V gene has CDR1 SGHVS and CDR2 FNYEAQ. The CDR3 runs to 13 residues. In DNA form, the CDR3 reads TGTGCCAGCAGCGAACAGACCTTCTATGGCTACACCTTC. Its protein product is CASSEQTFYGYTF.

In DNA form, the CDR3 reads TGTGCCAGCACCCAGCCCGGGAATACCAATGAGCAGTTCTTC. Amino acids: CASTQPGNTNEQFF. The V gene is TRBV27, the J gene TRBJ2-1, with TRBD2 as a possible D gene (5 bases). The CDR3 has 14 residues. V shed 7 bases and J shed 6 bases, with 16 bases lying between them. Per the germline V gene, CDR1 is MNHEY and CDR2 is SMNVEV (reference sequence).

This chain joins TRBV7-3 and TRBJ2-5, with D maybe TRBD2 (6 bases). This CDR3 has 16 amino acids. Germline assignment: CDR1 SGHTA and CDR2 FQGTGA. The V end was cut by 5 bases, the J end by 3 bases, with 19 bases between. This CDR3 reads CASSPRGKGTEETQYF. CDR3 coding DNA: TGTGCCAGCAGCCCGCGGGGAAAGGGGACGGAAGAGACCCAGTACTTC.

The chain has TRBV10-2 and TRBJ1-1; D ambiguous. CDR3 length: 14 amino acids. The V gene lost 2 bases and the J gene lost 0 bases, with 7 bases spanning the gap. Germline CDR1 WSHSY, CDR2 SAAADI. CDR3 DNA: TGCGCCAGCAGTGAGGGCGGCATGAACACTGAAGCTTTCTTT. It yields the protein CASSEGGMNTEAFF.

This clone has a single count. This chain joins TRBV10-3 and TRBJ1-2, with D uncertain. Germline CDR1 ENHRY, CDR2 SYGVKD. The V and J ends lost 2 bases and 3 bases respectively, with 7 bases between them. The CDR3 is 13 amino acids. The CDR3 loop reads CAISEPSDYGYTF. The CDR3, as DNA: TGTGCCATCAGTGAGCCCTCGGACTATGGCTACACCTTC.